This T cell receptor (beta chain) was profiled in a study of beta chain features in type 1 diabetes. Overall study findings and caveats: Fewer junction insertions and more nucleotide deletions appeared in type 1 diabetes patients. HLA influence on TCRB rearrangement stayed unresolved here.

Expressed TCRB transcripts were sequenced after all isolated RNA was converted to cDNA. Sequencing was performed with immunoSEQ multiplex PCR; in TCRdb, only in-frame clones are kept and a portion is missing. The sample includes about 410,000 clones, roughly 13% seen only once; the top ten take around 0.039%. This clone was observed a handful of times. Its matching antigen is unknown. The sample holds other DNA sequences that translate to the same CDR3. CDR3 length: 13 amino acids. Trimming removed 6 bases from V and 4 bases from J; junction bases left unmatched: 5. Looked up from germline, CDR1 is SQVTM and CDR2 is ANQGSEA.

The TCR comes from a man younger than 40 in good health. The source material was naive CD4+ T cells from blood. The chain is built from TRBV29-1 and TRBJ2-1, with 8 bases that match TRBD2. DNA of the CDR3: TGCAGCGTCAGCGGGAGAGCTTACAATGAGCAGTTCTTC. Protein product: CSVSGRAYNEQFF.